This note documents a single T cell receptor (beta chain) sequence. The antigen is unknown. Sequenced by immunoSEQ multiplex PCR; TCRdb stores in-frame clones only, minus some. This sample has approximately 74,000 clones, with almost 85% found just once. These data are taken from a study of OX40 agonist ivuxolimab in advanced cancers. Notes on the study in general: Dose levels from 0.1 to 3.0 mg/kg saw CD4+ and CD8+ blood T cells expand clonally by week 6.

CDR3 length: 16 amino acids. In germline, CDR1 is MDHEN, CDR2 SYDVKM. The V gene lost 2 bases and the J gene lost 4 bases, with 15 bases spanning the gap. The sample here was CD4+ or CD8+ T cells sorted from blood, taken in a trial of the OX40 agonist ivuxolimab. V and J are TRBV28 and TRBJ2-1; D is possibly TRBD1 or TRBD2 (6 bases each). The sequence came from an adult with an advanced solid tumor such as melanoma, head and neck, liver or kidney cancer. The CDR3 DNA follows: TGTGCCAGCAGTTTAGATTTGGGGGGCGGGTACAATGAGCAGTTCTTC. It translates to CASSLDLGGGYNEQFF.